The present T cell receptor beta chain was sequenced within a study of T-cell memory formation after mild COVID-19. CDR1 is MDHEN and CDR2 is SYDVKM in the germline V gene. This CDR3 is 12 amino acids long. Between the trimmed V and J ends, which lost 5 bases and 4 bases, there was a span of 9 bases. This clonotype was counted a few times. TCRdb fed the 5' RACE reads into MiXCR, producing one record per CDR3 protein. This table has approximately 240,000 distinct CDR3 sequences, about 17% appearing once. This chain links TRBV28 with TRBJ2-7; D is perhaps TRBD2 (6 bases). Sequenced input: PBMCs or a T cell subset sorted from them (not recorded which). This receptor was taken from a man younger than 35 who had mild COVID-19 (a few samples of this study predate the infection). Cell type and time point are not known. CDR3 residues: CASSEGRYEQYV. CDR3 nucleotides: TGTGCCAGCAGTGAGGGGAGGTACGAGCAGTACGTC.